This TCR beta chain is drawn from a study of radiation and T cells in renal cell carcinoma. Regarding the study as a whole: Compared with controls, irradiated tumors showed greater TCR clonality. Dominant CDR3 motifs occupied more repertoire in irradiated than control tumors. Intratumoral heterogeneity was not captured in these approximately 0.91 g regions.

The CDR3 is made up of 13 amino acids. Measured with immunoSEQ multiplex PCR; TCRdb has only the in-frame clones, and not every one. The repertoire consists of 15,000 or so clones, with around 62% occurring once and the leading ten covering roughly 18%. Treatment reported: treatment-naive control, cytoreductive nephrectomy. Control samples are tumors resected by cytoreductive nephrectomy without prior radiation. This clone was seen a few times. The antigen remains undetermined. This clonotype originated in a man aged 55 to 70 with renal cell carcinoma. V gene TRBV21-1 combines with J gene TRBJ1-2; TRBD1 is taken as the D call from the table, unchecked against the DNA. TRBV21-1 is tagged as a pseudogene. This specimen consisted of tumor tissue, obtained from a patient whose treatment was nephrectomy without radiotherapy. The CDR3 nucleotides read TGTGCCAGCGTGTACAGGGGGAGGTATGGCTACACCTTC. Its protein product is CASVYRGRYGYTF.